Below, one T cell receptor (beta chain) is given with its context. This sample stems from a study of blood T cell repertoires in COVID-19. The overall study: The United States, Italy and Spain were the sources of the acute and convalescent COVID-19 samples. T cells, B-cell-depleted T cells, or PBMCs supplied cDNA or gDNA.

Profiled with immunoSEQ multiplex PCR; TCRdb holds only in-frame clones, not every one. The table lists around 300,000 clones, about 85% of them singletons. Germline CDR1 DFQATT, CDR2 SNEGSKA (reference sequence). The CDR3 extends over 13 amino acids. V lost 3 bases and J lost 4, with 10 bases in between. The J gene is TRBJ1-5, the V gene TRBV20-1; possible D gene TRBD1, 5 bases. Source material: PBMCs or T cells enriched from blood (not recorded which). The sequence was collected from a woman in her 50s who had recovered from COVID-19. The CDR3 nucleotides are TGCAGTGCTAGTAGGGCAGGGAATCAGCCCCAGCATTTT. This sequence encodes CSASRAGNQPQHF.